Listed below are T cell receptor beta chains from one sample, sequenced in a study. MiXCR was run by TCRdb on the RT-PCR reads, yielding one entry per CDR3 protein. The data contain about 680,000 distinct CDR3 sequences, approximately 15% of them seen just once; the ten biggest clones take up about 3.9%. Sequencing input: memory CD4+ T cells from blood. These receptors originate from a female donor in good health, serving as a healthy control. Both conserved end residues are part of each CDR3. The D gene is left open where the match is weak. A row's size may be missing; if present it is once, few, many or a size class.

>TRBJ2-6|NA|TRBV20-1|TRBD1
CSAIDRGRGANVLTF
TGCAGTGCTATCGACAGGGGGCGTGGGGCCAACGTCCTGACTTTC
>TRBJ1-4|many|TRBV11-2|NA
CASSSGKGNEKLFF
TGTGCCAGCAGCAGCGGGAAGGGAAATGAAAAACTGTTTTTT
>TRBJ1-1|NA|TRBV3-1|TRBD1
CASSQGQLTMNTEAFF
TGTGCCAGCAGCCAGGGACAGCTAACCATGAACACTGAAGCTTTCTTT
>TRBJ1-2|NA|TRBV25-1|NA
CASSALDSNYGYTF
TGTGCCAGCAGTGCCCTGGACAGTAACTATGGCTACACCTTC
>TRBJ2-7|few|TRBV20-1|TRBD2
CSASGSLAGGTAEQYF
TGCAGTGCTAGTGGGTCCTTAGCGGGAGGGACAGCCGAGCAGTACTTC
>TRBJ1-5|many|TRBV7-8|NA
CASSPHSNQPQHF
TGTGCCAGCAGCCCTCATTCTAATCAGCCCCAGCATTTT
>TRBJ1-3|few|TRBV20-1|NA
CSARDGRSGNTIYF
TGCAGTGCTAGAGACGGGCGCTCTGGAAACACCATATATTTT
>TRBJ2-1|NA|TRBV6-5|NA
CASSYRPTGSSNEQFF
TGTGCCAGCAGTTACCGCCCGACGGGGTCCTCCAATGAGCAGTTCTTC
>TRBJ2-1|few|TRBV2|NA
CASRAGALWIRKNNEQFF
TGTGCCAGCAGGGCAGGAGCTTTGTGGATCCGAAAAAACAATGAGCAGTTCTTC
>TRBJ2-7|NA|TRBV20-1|NA
CSARDRGEGLDEQYF
TGCAGTGCTAGAGATAGGGGGGAGGGCCTAGATGAGCAGTACTTC
>TRBJ2-1|few|TRBV28|TRBD2
CASSGGENEQFF
TGTGCCAGCAGTGGGGGGGAAAATGAGCAGTTCTTC
>TRBJ1-1|NA|TRBV28|NA
CASNRGRYGTEAFF
TGTGCCAGCAACCGTGGCAGGTACGGCACTGAAGCTTTCTTT
>TRBJ1-1|few|TRBV12-3/TRBV12-4|NA
CASSQSGYMNTEAFF
TGTGCCAGCAGTCAATCAGGGTATATGAACACTGAAGCTTTCTTT
>TRBJ2-5|few|TRBV24-1|TRBD1
CATSDSGTGWGETQYF
TGTGCCACCAGTGACTCCGGGACAGGATGGGGGGAGACCCAGTACTTC
>TRBJ2-1|NA|TRBV20-1|NA
CSARTRSLDEQFF
TGCAGTGCTCGGACACGGAGTTTGGATGAGCAGTTCTTC
>TRBJ1-2|few|TRBV29-1|TRBD1
CSVQGGGGNYGYTF
TGCAGCGTTCAGGGGGGAGGGGGCAACTATGGCTACACCTTC
>TRBJ2-7|few|TRBV5-1|TRBD2
CASSPLIAGPSYEQYF
TGCGCCAGCAGCCCCCTCATAGCGGGTCCCTCCTACGAGCAGTACTTC
>TRBJ2-4|NA|TRBV11-3|NA
CASSSGFGAADIQYF
TGTGCCAGCAGTTCGGGGTTTGGCGCGGCGGACATTCAGTACTTC
>TRBJ2-3|few|TRBV19|NA
CASSINGFTDTQYF
TGTGCCAGTAGTATAAACGGCTTCACAGATACGCAGTATTTT
>TRBJ1-5|many|TRBV10-3|TRBD1
CAISGQGDSNQPQHF
TGTGCCATCAGCGGACAGGGGGATAGCAATCAGCCCCAGCATTTT
>TRBJ2-1|many|TRBV29-1|NA
CSAGGESYNEQFF
TGCAGCGCTGGAGGGGAATCCTACAATGAGCAGTTCTTC
>TRBJ1-3|NA|TRBV9|TRBD1
CASSVDATDRAGNTIYF
TGTGCCAGCAGCGTAGACGCCACCGACAGGGCTGGAAACACCATATATTTT
>TRBJ1-1|few|TRBV20-1|NA
CSASHTGGNEAFF
TGCAGTGCTAGCCATACGGGCGGCAATGAAGCTTTCTTT
>TRBJ2-5|few|TRBV20-1|NA
CSARSRTAQETQYF
TGCAGTGCTAGATCCCGGACAGCCCAAGAGACCCAGTACTTC
>TRBJ2-1|many|TRBV20-1|NA
CSARLPLAADTWDEQFF
TGCAGTGCTAGATTACCCCTGGCGGCGGATACTTGGGATGAGCAGTTCTTC
>TRBJ1-5|many|TRBV6-5|NA
CASSYVGDQPQHF
TGTGCCAGCAGTTACGTGGGTGATCAGCCCCAGCATTTT
>TRBJ2-1|many|TRBV7-2|NA
CASSLVEGIEQFF
TGTGCCAGCAGCTTAGTAGAGGGAATCGAGCAGTTCTTC
>TRBJ2-7|few|TRBV7-8|NA
CASSLTNQAYEQYF
TGTGCCAGCAGCTTGACTAACCAAGCCTACGAGCAGTACTTC
>TRBJ2-1|few|TRBV18|TRBD2
CASSPQRGASAYNEQFF
TGTGCCAGCTCACCACAGCGGGGGGCCTCGGCCTACAATGAGCAGTTCTTC
>TRBJ2-4|many|TRBV7-2|NA
CASSWETNIQYF
TGTGCCAGCAGCTGGGAAACAAACATTCAGTACTTC
>TRBJ2-3|NA|TRBV6-2/TRBV6-3|NA
CASSYFGGMGTDTQYF
TGTGCCAGCAGTTACTTCGGCGGGATGGGAACAGATACGCAGTATTTT
>TRBJ2-2|NA|TRBV7-2|NA
CASSRFTGELFF
TGTGCCAGCAGTAGGTTCACCGGGGAGCTGTTTTTT
>TRBJ1-5|NA|TRBV4-1|TRBD1
CASSQEPGGFSNQPQHF
TGCGCCAGCAGCCAAGAGCCAGGGGGCTTTAGCAATCAGCCCCAGCATTTT
>TRBJ2-1|many|TRBV10-3|NA
CAISVGFYNEQFF
TGTGCCATCAGTGTGGGGTTCTACAATGAGCAGTTCTTC
>TRBJ2-1|NA|TRBV5-4|NA
CASSLDAPNEQFF
TGTGCCAGCAGCTTGGATGCGCCAAATGAGCAGTTCTTC
>TRBJ1-4|few|TRBV7-8|TRBD1
CASSKWTGPNEKLFF
TGTGCCAGCAGCAAGTGGACAGGGCCTAATGAAAAACTGTTTTTT
>TRBJ1-4|NA|TRBV15|NA
CATSRDIVVEKLFF
TGTGCCACCAGCAGAGATATAGTGGTAGAAAAACTGTTTTTT
>TRBJ1-3|NA|TRBV12-3/TRBV12-4|NA
CANSDTRGSGNTIYF
TGTGCCAACTCAGACACCAGGGGCTCTGGAAACACCATATATTTT
>TRBJ2-1|few|TRBV30|NA
CAWSNRDSEQFF
TGTGCCTGGAGTAACCGGGACTCGGAGCAGTTCTTC
>TRBJ2-5|few|TRBV7-2|TRBD1
CASSLLGTGGGGETQYF
TGTGCCAGCAGCTTACTCGGGACAGGGGGCGGAGGGGAGACCCAGTACTTC
>TRBJ1-2|few|TRBV6-1|NA
CASSEGGGGIFGYTF
TGTGCCAGCAGTGAAGGGGGGGGAGGTATATTCGGCTACACCTTC